Each of the 30 T cell receptor beta chains below was sequenced from the same sample in a study of blood T cell repertoires in COVID-19. The repertoire was sequenced with immunoSEQ multiplex PCR; TCRdb's copy has only in-frame clones and lacks some. The sample holds over 120,000 clones; about nine tenths are singletons and the top ten take 10% to 12%. Specimen: PBMCs or T cells enriched from blood (not recorded which). These receptor sequences come from a man aged 55 to 70 who had recovered from COVID-19.

The V and J genes are TRBV5-5 and TRBJ1-2; 7 bases agree with TRBD1. V lost 2 bases and J lost 6; bases outside the gene matches: 10. Germline assignment: CDR1 SGHKS and CDR2 YYEKEE (reference sequence). The CDR3 covers 15 residues. In DNA form, the CDR3 reads TGTGCCAGCAGCTTAACCCGACAGGGACTTAATGGCTACACCTTC. This translates into CASSLTRQGLNGYTF.

The genes are TRBV2 and TRBJ1-1; unclear D gene. CDR1 SNHLY and CDR2 FYNNEI come from the germline V gene. V was trimmed by 3 bases and J by 4 bases, leaving 12 bases between them. The length of the CDR3 is 14 residues. CDR3 sequence reads: CASSDVLPGTEAFF. Written as DNA, the CDR3 is TGTGCCAGCAGTGACGTCCTCCCGGGCACTGAAGCTTTCTTT. Variable domain in full (rest from reference TRBV2 and TRBJ1-1): EPEVTQTPSHQVTQMGQEVILRCVPISNHLYFYWYRQILGQKVEFLVSFYNNEISEKSEIFDDQFSVERPDGSNFTLKIRSTKLEDSAMYFCASSDVLPGTEAFFGQGTRLTVV.

The rearrangement uses TRBV5-8 and TRBJ1-3; maybe TRBD1 (5 bases). Trimming shortened V by 1 base and J by 4 bases, and 15 bases separated the two germline ends. CDR1 SGHTS and CDR2 YDEGEE come from the germline V gene. The CDR3 runs to 16 residues. CDR3 bases: TGTGCCAGCAGCTTGAAAGCGGGGACGGGAGGAAACACCATATATTTT. Amino acids: CASSLKAGTGGNTIYF.

The rearrangement uses TRBV5-1 and TRBJ2-5; a weak D match, TRBD1 (6 bases). Germline V CDR1 and CDR2: SGHRS, YFSETQ. CDR3 length: 16 amino acids. Between the trimmed V and J ends, which lost 3 bases and 0 bases, there was a span of 15 bases. CDR3 DNA: TGCGCCAGCAGCTCCCGAGAAAGGGACAACCAAGAGACCCAGTACTTC. Translating gives CASSSRERDNQETQYF.

This clone has just one count. The chain couples TRBV5-1 to TRBJ2-3, with D possibly TRBD1 on 5 matching bases. Germline-derived CDR1 and CDR2 are SGHRS and YFSETQ. This CDR3 contains 15 residues. V was pared by 1 base and J by 1 base, with 10 bases between. DNA of the CDR3: TGCGCCAGCAGCTTGTCCCTAGGGGGCACAGATACGCAGTATTTT. It is translated as CASSLSLGGTDTQYF.

The chain links TRBV29-1 to TRBJ2-1, with 11 bases lining up with TRBD2. There are 14 residues in the CDR3. CDR1 and CDR2 (germline): SQVTM, ANQGSEA. The ends lost 6 bases at V and 6 bases at J; junction bases unmatched: 7. CDR3 bases: TGCAGCGTGGTAGCGGGGGGGCCCGTCAATGAGCAGTTCTTC. This translates into CSVVAGGPVNEQFF.

The chain is built from TRBV5-1 and TRBJ2-1; TRBD1 agrees at 7 bases. This CDR3 has 13 amino acids. Trimming cost V 4 bases and J 7 bases; bases outside gene matches: 5. Germline assignment: CDR1 SGHRS and CDR2 YFSETQ. The CDR3 region is CASSEGRGNEQFF. DNA for the CDR3: TGCGCCAGCAGCGAGGGCAGGGGGAATGAGCAGTTCTTC.

The V and J genes are TRBV7-3 and TRBJ1-2, with D perhaps matching TRBD1 (5 bases). In germline, CDR1 is SGHTA, CDR2 FQGTGA. There are 14 residues in the CDR3. Trimming shortened V by 6 bases and J by 7 bases, and 18 bases separated the two germline ends. CDR3 amino acids: CASSPGPSDPGYTF. CDR3 nucleotide sequence: TGTGCCAGCAGTCCAGGGCCTAGCGATCCTGGCTACACCTTC.

V is TRBV2 and J is TRBJ2-1; tentatively, D is TRBD2 (5 bases). The length of the CDR3 is 15 residues. The V gene's germline CDR1 is SNHLY and CDR2 FYNNEI. V lost 4 bases and J 6 bases, leaving 16 bases between the germline ends. CDR3 region: CASSAQLVGGNEQFF. CDR3 nucleotide sequence: TGTGCCAGCAGTGCGCAGCTTGTAGGAGGCAATGAGCAGTTCTTC.

The rearrangement joins TRBV2 to TRBJ1-3, with TRBD1 as a possible D gene (6 bases). The germline V gene has CDR1 SNHLY and CDR2 FYNNEI. The V and J ends lost 3 bases and 3 bases respectively, with 12 bases between them. This CDR3 comprises 15 residues. CDR3: CASSDQGLVGNTIYF. The DNA of the CDR3 is TGTGCCAGCAGTGATCAGGGGCTTGTTGGAAACACCATATATTTT.

The chain recombines TRBV29-1 with TRBJ2-7, with D maybe TRBD1 (5 bases). Germline CDR1 and CDR2: SQVTM and ANQGSEA. The V end lost 4 bases, the J end lost 3 bases, and 10 bases lay between the germline ends. There are 12 residues in the CDR3. CDR3 nucleotides: TGCAGCGTTGGGACAACAAACTACGAGCAGTACTTC. Amino acid sequence: CSVGTTNYEQYF.

The chain is built from TRBV19 and TRBJ2-7; D possibly corresponds to TRBD2 (6 bases). This CDR3 comprises 15 residues. Looked up from germline, CDR1 is LNHDA and CDR2 is SQIVND (reference sequence). V shed 3 bases and J shed 8 bases, with 20 bases lying between them. CDR3 amino acids: CASSIYANRGIKQYF. CDR3 DNA: TGTGCCAGTAGTATCTACGCAAACCGCGGGATAAAGCAGTACTTC.

The chain has TRBV12-3 or TRBV12-4 and TRBJ1-1; D remains ambiguous. V was cut by 1 base and J by 2 bases, with 5 bases left in between. There are 13 residues in the CDR3. The CDR3 region is CASSLGVNTEAFF. The CDR3 DNA reads TGTGCCAGCAGTTTAGGAGTAAACACTGAAGCTTTCTTT.

The gene calls are TRBV5-8 and TRBJ2-3; 10 bases agree with TRBD1. V lost 4 bases and J lost 10; bases outside the gene matches: 12. Germline lookup yields CDR1 SGHTS and CDR2 YDEGEE. This CDR3 is built from 15 residues. In nucleotides, the CDR3 is TGTGCCAGCAGCGACGGACAGGGGGATGGGAGCGCGCAGTATTTT. Its translation: CASSDGQGDGSAQYF.

The chain joins TRBV2 to TRBJ2-1; D uncertain. This CDR3 has 12 residues. The V and J ends lost 6 bases and 9 bases respectively, with 12 bases between them. CDR1 SNHLY and CDR2 FYNNEI come from the germline V gene. The CDR3 DNA follows: TGTGCCAGCAGATTGTGGGCCGCTGAGCAGTTCTTC. Translation gives CASRLWAAEQFF. Variable domain in full (rest from reference TRBV2 and TRBJ2-1): EPEVTQTPSHQVTQMGQEVILRCVPISNHLYFYWYRQILGQKVEFLVSFYNNEISEKSEIFDDQFSVERPDGSNFTLKIRSTKLEDSAMYFCASRLWAAEQFFGPGTRLTVL.

This clone was seen a handful of times. The chain joins TRBV16 to TRBJ1-2, with 10 positions matching TRBD1. The CDR3 has 15 amino acids. CDR1 and CDR2 (germline): KGHSY, FQNENV. After removal of 4 bases from V and 4 bases from J, the junction contained 6 bases not matched to a gene. The CDR3 DNA is TGTGCCAGCAGCCGCCGGGACAGGGGCAGCTATGGCTACACCTTC. Amino acid sequence: CASSRRDRGSYGYTF. Combining the CDR3 with reference TRBV16 and TRBJ1-2 gives the whole variable domain GEEVAQTPKHLVRGEGQKAKLYCAPIKGHSYVFWYQQVLKNEFKFLISFQNENVFDETGMPKERFSAKCLPNSPCSLEIQATKLEDSAVYFCASSRRDRGSYGYTFGSGTRLTVV.

The chain joins TRBV29-1 to TRBJ2-3; the match to TRBD2 covers 10 bases. J was trimmed by 3 bases and V by 6 bases; bases with no gene match: 9. This CDR3 is built from 15 residues. Germline lookup yields CDR1 SQVTM and CDR2 ANQGSEA. CDR3 region: CSVAGASGRTDTQYF. The DNA for the CDR3 is TGCAGCGTCGCAGGGGCTAGCGGGAGAACAGATACGCAGTATTTT.

This chain uses TRBV9 with TRBJ2-2; tentative D call: TRBD2 (6 bases). V lost 2 bases to trimming and J lost 3 bases, with 11 bases between them. The germline gives CDR1 SGDLS, CDR2 YYNGEE. The CDR3 runs to 15 residues. CDR3 DNA sequence: TGTGCCAGCAGCGTTAGCAGGGACTACACCGGGGAGCTGTTTTTT. It yields the protein CASSVSRDYTGELFF. The variable domain in full, with the rest retrieved from reference TRBV9 and TRBJ2-2, is DSGVTQTPKHLITATGQRVTLRCSPRSGDLSVYWYQQSLDQGLQFLIQYYNGEERAKGNILERFSAQQFPDLHSELNLSSLELGDSALYFCASSVSRDYTGELFFGEGSRLTVL.

The chain uses TRBV7-9 and TRBJ2-5; tentative D call: TRBD1 (6 bases). Per the germline V gene, CDR1 is SEHNR and CDR2 is FQNEAQ (reference sequence). The germline V and J ends were trimmed by 3 bases and 6 bases, with 20 bases remaining between them. This CDR3 comprises 16 residues. The CDR3 spells CASSFSKNYREQTQYF. The CDR3 region has the DNA TGTGCCAGCAGCTTCTCCAAAAACTACAGGGAACAGACCCAGTACTTC.

This sequence joins TRBV7-9 and TRBJ2-1; 7 nucleotides match TRBD2. The junction had 12 bases not matched to a gene; V was cut back by 8 bases and J by 8 bases. The germline gives CDR1 SEHNR, CDR2 FQNEAQ (reference sequence). The CDR3 loop spans 14 amino acids. The CDR3 protein is CASFWEGSSYEQFF. In DNA form, the CDR3 reads TGTGCCAGCTTTTGGGAGGGTAGCAGCTATGAGCAGTTCTTC.

The chain joins TRBV4-1 to TRBJ1-4; D not resolved. The CDR3 extends over 15 amino acids. Trimming took off 0 bases at V and 6 bases at J, with 11 bases between the two ends. Germline V gene sequence: CDR1 MGHRA, CDR2 YSYEKL. In nucleotides, the CDR3 is TGCGCCAGCAGCCAAGACGGCCGGGTGGATGAAAAACTGTTTTTT. It is translated as CASSQDGRVDEKLFF.

This chain links TRBV16 with TRBJ1-1; 7 bases match TRBD1. V lost 8 bases and J lost 7; bases outside the gene matches: 7. CDR1 is KGHSY and CDR2 is FQNENV in the germline V gene. The CDR3 consists of 12 residues. The CDR3 reads CASVRGRGEAFF. The CDR3 DNA follows: TGTGCCAGCGTGAGGGGGCGAGGTGAAGCTTTCTTT.

This chain links TRBV24-1 with TRBJ2-5; a possible D gene is TRBD1 (6 bases). CDR1 is KGHDR and CDR2 is SFDVKD in the germline V gene. Deletions cut 2 bases from V and 4 bases from J, with 13 bases between. The CDR3 contains 15 residues. The CDR3 DNA reads as TGTGCCACCAGTGATTCTCAGGGGTCGGGAGAGACCCAGTACTTC. As protein: CATSDSQGSGETQYF.

The V gene is TRBV5-1, the J gene TRBJ2-5; D is possibly TRBD2 (5 bases). The CDR3 is 14 residues long. Germline lookup yields CDR1 SGHRS and CDR2 YFSETQ. V was trimmed by 3 bases and J by 6 bases, leaving 15 bases between them. CDR3 region: CASSSGEVGQTQYF. The CDR3 DNA follows: TGCGCCAGCAGCTCCGGGGAAGTCGGCCAGACCCAGTACTTC.

The chain uses TRBV4-2 and TRBJ2-7; 10 bases fit TRBD2. The CDR3 totals 15 residues. Trimming took 2 bases from V and 5 from J; bases not matched to a gene: 6. Germline CDR1 and CDR2: LGHNA and YNFKEQ. The CDR3 spells CASSQPSGSIDEQYF. The CDR3 nucleotides are TGTGCCAGCAGCCAACCTAGCGGGAGTATCGACGAGCAGTACTTC.

The V call is TRBV5-6, the J call TRBJ2-7, with D tentatively TRBD2 (6 bases). The V gene's germline CDR1 is SGHDT and CDR2 YYEEEE. This CDR3 comprises 14 residues. Trimming removed 2 bases from V and 6 bases from J, with 15 bases in between. As DNA, the CDR3 is TGTGCCAGCAGCTTCGGGAGAGGGGTCTCCGAGCAGTACTTC. As protein: CASSFGRGVSEQYF.

V is TRBV11-2 and J is TRBJ1-5, with a tentative D call TRBD1 (5 bases). Germline V gene lookup returns CDR1 SGHAT and CDR2 FQNNGV. This CDR3 has 14 residues. V was trimmed by 0 bases and J by 5 bases, leaving 8 bases between them. The DNA for the CDR3 is TGTGCCAGCAGCTTAGACGGGGGTGATCAGCCCCAGCATTTT. It encodes CASSLDGGDQPQHF. Full variable domain (missing parts from reference TRBV11-2 and TRBJ1-5): EAGVAQSPRYKIIEKRQSVAFWCNPISGHATLYWYQQILGQGPKLLIQFQNNGVVDDSQLPKDRFSAERLKGVDSTLKIQPAKLEDSAVYLCASSLDGGDQPQHFGDGTRLSIL.

This clone was found once. The chain carries TRBV5-4 and TRBJ2-5; 9 nucleotides line up with TRBD2. V shed 4 bases, J shed 4 bases, and the junction held 11 bases outside the gene matches. The CDR3 has 16 residues. Germline lookup yields CDR1 SGHNT and CDR2 YYREEE (reference sequence). In DNA, the CDR3 is TGTGCCAGCAGCGGGGATTTGGCGGGGGGGCGAGAGACCCAGTACTTC. This translates into CASSGDLAGGRETQYF. The whole variable domain, remainder taken from reference TRBV5-4 and TRBJ2-5, is ETGVTQSPTHLIKTRGQQVTLRCSSQSGHNTVSWYQQALGQGPQFIFQYYREEENGRGNFPPRFSGLQFPNYSSELNVNALELDDSALYLCASSGDLAGGRETQYFGPGTRLLVL.

CDR3 DNA sequence: TGTGCCAGCAGTTTATCACCGGGAGCTCCGGATACGCAGTATTTT. It translates to CASSLSPGAPDTQYF. This rearrangement joins TRBV27 to TRBJ2-3; D may be TRBD2 (6 bases). The CDR3 covers 15 residues. V was clipped by 0 bases and J by 6 bases, with 13 bases between them. Germline values: CDR1 MNHEY, CDR2 SMNVEV (reference sequence).

The gene calls are TRBV5-5 and TRBJ2-2; the match to TRBD1 covers 9 bases. Germline lookup yields CDR1 SGHKS and CDR2 YYEKEE (reference sequence). Trimming at V came to 4 bases and at J to 7 bases, leaving 8 bases not matched to a gene. The CDR3 has 15 amino acids. CDR3 amino acids: CASSRRQGVYGELFF. The DNA of the CDR3 is TGTGCCAGCAGCAGAAGACAGGGGGTATACGGGGAGCTGTTTTTT.